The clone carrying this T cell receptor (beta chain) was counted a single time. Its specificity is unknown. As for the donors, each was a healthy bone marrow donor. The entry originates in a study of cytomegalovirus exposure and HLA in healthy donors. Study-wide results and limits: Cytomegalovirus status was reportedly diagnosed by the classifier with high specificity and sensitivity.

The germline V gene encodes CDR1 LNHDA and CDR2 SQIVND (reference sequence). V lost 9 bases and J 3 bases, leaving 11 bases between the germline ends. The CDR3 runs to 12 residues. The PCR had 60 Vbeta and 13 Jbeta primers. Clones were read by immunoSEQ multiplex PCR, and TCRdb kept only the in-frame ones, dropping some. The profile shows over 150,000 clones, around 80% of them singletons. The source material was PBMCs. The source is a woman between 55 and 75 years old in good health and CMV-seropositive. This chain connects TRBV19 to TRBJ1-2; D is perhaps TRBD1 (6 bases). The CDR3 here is CASQGRDYGYTF. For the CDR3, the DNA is TGTGCCAGCCAGGGGAGGGACTATGGCTACACCTTC.